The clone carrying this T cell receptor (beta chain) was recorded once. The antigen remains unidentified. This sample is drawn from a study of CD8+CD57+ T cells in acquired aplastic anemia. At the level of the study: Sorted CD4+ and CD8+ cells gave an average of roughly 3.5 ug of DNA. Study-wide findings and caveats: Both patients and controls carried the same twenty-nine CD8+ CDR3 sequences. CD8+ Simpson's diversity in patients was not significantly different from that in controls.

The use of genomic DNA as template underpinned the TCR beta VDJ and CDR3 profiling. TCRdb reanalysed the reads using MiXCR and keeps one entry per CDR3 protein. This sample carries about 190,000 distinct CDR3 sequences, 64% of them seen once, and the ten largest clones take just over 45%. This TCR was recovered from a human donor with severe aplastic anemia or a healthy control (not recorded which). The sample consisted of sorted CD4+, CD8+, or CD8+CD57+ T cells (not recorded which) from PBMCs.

Here the CDR3 DNA reads TGTGCCACCAGCAGGAGGGGCGGGGGCACAGATACGCAGTATTTT. It specifies CATSRRGGGTDTQYF. This chain links TRBV15 with TRBJ2-3; D possibly corresponds to TRBD2 (6 bases). Germline CDR1 is LNHNV and CDR2 is YYDKDF (reference sequence). CDR3 length: 15 amino acids. Trimming shortened V by 3 bases and J by 1 base, and 11 bases separated the two germline ends.